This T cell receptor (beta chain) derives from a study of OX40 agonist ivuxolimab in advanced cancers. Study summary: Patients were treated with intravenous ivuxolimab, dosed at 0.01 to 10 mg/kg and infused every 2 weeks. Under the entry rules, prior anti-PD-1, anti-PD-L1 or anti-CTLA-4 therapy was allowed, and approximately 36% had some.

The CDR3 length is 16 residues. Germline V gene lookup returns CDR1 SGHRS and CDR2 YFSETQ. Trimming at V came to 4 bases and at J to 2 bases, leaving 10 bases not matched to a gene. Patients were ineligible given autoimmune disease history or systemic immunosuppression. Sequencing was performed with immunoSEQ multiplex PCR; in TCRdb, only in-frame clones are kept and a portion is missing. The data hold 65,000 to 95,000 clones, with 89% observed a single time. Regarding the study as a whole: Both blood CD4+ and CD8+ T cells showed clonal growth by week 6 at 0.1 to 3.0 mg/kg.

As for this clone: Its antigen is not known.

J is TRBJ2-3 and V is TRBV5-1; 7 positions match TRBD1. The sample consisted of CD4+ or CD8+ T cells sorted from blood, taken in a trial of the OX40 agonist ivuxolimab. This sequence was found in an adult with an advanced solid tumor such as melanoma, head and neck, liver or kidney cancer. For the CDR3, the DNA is TGCGCCAGCAGCCGAGGACAGGCCGCCTTCACAGATACGCAGTATTTT. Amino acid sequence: CASSRGQAAFTDTQYF. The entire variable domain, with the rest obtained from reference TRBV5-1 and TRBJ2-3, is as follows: KAGVTQTPRYLIKTRGQQVTLSCSPISGHRSVSWYQQTPGQGLQFLFEYFSETQRNKGNFPGRFSGRQFSNSRSEMNVSTLELGDSALYLCASSRGQAAFTDTQYFGPGTRLTVL.